The 18 T cell receptor beta chains presented below share a single source sample, sequenced in a study of T cells in Graves' hyperthyroidism and ophthalmopathy. What was amplified from RNA transcripts were TCR beta CDR3 regions. First-round RT-PCR with HTBI primers amplified the TCR CDR3 region. Each CDR3 protein is one row after TCRdb ran MiXCR on the multiplex PCR reads. The sample includes hundreds of thousands of distinct CDR3 sequences, 35% to 45% of them seen just once. What was sequenced was blood. The receptors shown here come from a man in his late teens or twenties with Graves' hyperthyroidism.

The chain employs TRBV11-2 and TRBJ1-1; D gene unclear. This CDR3 contains 15 residues. V lost 0 bases to trimming and J lost 8 bases, with 16 bases between them. Germline assignment: CDR1 SGHAT and CDR2 FQNNGV. DNA of the CDR3: TGTGCCAGCAGCTTAGAATTGCGGGCGGAGATGGAAGCTTTCTTT. It yields the protein CASSLELRAEMEAFF.

The rearrangement uses TRBV12-3 or TRBV12-4 and TRBJ1-1; 9 positions agree with TRBD1. Germline trimming cut 5 bases from V and 4 bases from J; bases unmatched to any gene: 5. The CDR3 is 14 amino acids. CDR3 loop: CASSRTGAPTEAFF. The CDR3 DNA sequence: TGTGCCAGCAGTCGGACAGGGGCCCCCACTGAAGCTTTCTTT.

The V gene is TRBV10-3, the J gene TRBJ2-5; D possibly matches TRBD1 or TRBD2 (7 bases each). From germline, CDR1 is ENHRY and CDR2 SYGVKD. The V end lost 4 bases, the J end lost 2 bases, and 11 bases lay between the germline ends. CDR3 length: 14 residues. The CDR3 loop is CAISGAGQQETQYF. As DNA, the CDR3 is TGTGCCATCAGTGGAGCGGGACAGCAAGAGACCCAGTACTTC.

This clonotype has ten or more counts. V is TRBV7-2 and J is TRBJ2-7; TRBD2 is a possible D gene (6 bases). CDR3 size: 14 residues. Germline V gene sequence: CDR1 SGHTA, CDR2 FQGNSA. The ends were cut back, 1 base at V and 3 bases at J, with 10 bases in the middle. This CDR3 is CASSLGGKDYEQYF. The CDR3, as DNA: TGTGCCAGCAGCTTAGGCGGGAAGGACTACGAGCAGTACTTC.

The rearrangement uses TRBV19 and TRBJ2-5; D uncertain. The CDR3 runs to 11 residues. Looked up from germline, CDR1 is LNHDA and CDR2 is SQIVND (reference sequence). V was pared by 6 bases and J by 7 bases, with 9 bases between. DNA of the CDR3: TGTGCCAGTAGGACCGTGGGGACCCAGTACTTC. Translated, it gives CASRTVGTQYF.

This chain links TRBV9 with TRBJ2-5, with D hard to call. V gave up 0 bases and J gave up 0 bases, with 6 bases separating them. Germline V CDR1 and CDR2: SGDLS, YYNGEE. This CDR3 has 14 residues. The CDR3 sequence: CASSVGVYQETQYF. The CDR3 DNA is TGTGCCAGCAGCGTAGGAGTTTACCAAGAGACCCAGTACTTC.

The J gene is TRBJ2-7, the V gene TRBV7-2; 14 bases match TRBD2. Germline trimming cut 5 bases from V and 0 bases from J; bases unmatched to any gene: 9. Germline CDR1 and CDR2: SGHTA and FQGNSA. This CDR3 has 18 residues. CDR3 region: CASSRGLAGGSFSYEQYF. The CDR3 DNA reads as TGTGCCAGCAGCCGAGGACTAGCGGGAGGTTCTTTCTCCTACGAGCAGTACTTC.

This clonotype was counted only a few times. One end of the junction is discordant with germline, which a read error may explain. The chain couples TRBV9 to TRBJ2-2; weak D call: TRBD1 (5 bases). Per the germline V gene, CDR1 is SGDLS and CDR2 is YYNGEE. This CDR3 region has 14 residues. CDR3 loop: CASSHATGTGELFF. The CDR3 DNA reads TGCGCCAGCAGCCATGCAACAGGCACCGGGGAGCTGTTTTTT.

Of note for this clonotype: The junction does not match germline at one end; this may be a read error. The V and J genes are TRBV11-2 and TRBJ1-1; D gene unclear. This CDR3 has 12 residues. Germline V gives CDR1 SGHAT, CDR2 FQNNGV. CDR3 loop: CASSLEDVEAFF. The CDR3 bases are TGCGCCAGCAGCTTGGAGGACGTTGAAGCTTTCTTT.

The V and J genes are TRBV4-3 and TRBJ1-1, with D perhaps TRBD1 (5 bases). V gave up 3 bases and J gave up 8 bases, with 19 bases separating them. The germline V gene encodes CDR1 LGHNA and CDR2 YSLEER. The CDR3 loop spans 15 amino acids. CDR3 in DNA: TGCGCCAGCAGCCATGGGGCTGCGGGTAAGCGAGAAGCTTTCTTT. Protein product: CASSHGAAGKREAFF.

The rearrangement links TRBV4-1 to TRBJ1-2; TRBD1 might be the D (5 bases). Germline lookup yields CDR1 MGHRA and CDR2 YSYEKL. V was trimmed by 4 bases and J by 4 bases, leaving 16 bases between them. The length of the CDR3 is 15 residues. CDR3 in DNA: TGCGCCAGCAGCCCTCGACAGCTCACGACCTATGGCTACACCTTC. Its protein is CASSPRQLTTYGYTF.

This clonotype was counted only a few times. This sequence joins TRBV4-3 and TRBJ1-4; the D is unclear. The CDR3 sequence is 15 residues long. Germline lookup yields CDR1 LGHNA and CDR2 YSLEER. V lost 4 bases, J lost 4 bases, and 13 bases lay in between. The CDR3 DNA reads as TGCGCCAGCAGCCCTTCGGGTCTCAATAATGAAAAACTGTTTTTT. Translated, it gives CASSPSGLNNEKLFF.

This clonotype has at least ten counts. The CDR3 region is CASSSPGGYTF. The CDR3 bases are TGTGCCAGCAGCTCCCCGGGAGGCTACACCTTC. The J gene is TRBJ1-2, the V gene TRBV9; D is unclear. The V and J ends lost 4 bases and 8 bases respectively, with 9 bases between them. This CDR3 is built from 11 residues. Germline CDR1 and CDR2: SGDLS and YYNGEE.

In this sample, this clonotype turned up a few times. This chain joins TRBV4-1 and TRBJ1-2; D not resolved. V was shortened by 1 base and J by 6 bases, with 12 bases between the two germline ends. Germline-derived CDR1 and CDR2 are MGHRA and YSYEKL. The CDR3 runs to 14 residues. The CDR3 region is CASSQVSVGDGYTF. The CDR3 region has the DNA TGCGCCAGCAGCCAAGTGTCTGTGGGCGATGGCTACACCTTC.

This sequence joins TRBV10-3 and TRBJ1-5, with TRBD1 matching 7 bases. J gave up 0 bases and V 10 bases, and 9 bases lay outside the gene matches. The V gene's germline CDR1 is ENHRY and CDR2 SYGVKD. This CDR3 comprises 15 residues. The CDR3 bases are TGTGCCACCGGGACAGCGACTTATAGCAATCAGCCCCAGCATTTT. Translated, it gives CATGTATYSNQPQHF.

A note on this clonotype: Mismatch with germline at one junction end may stem from a read error. The chain combines TRBV10-3 with TRBJ1-6, with 7 bases lining up with TRBD1. This CDR3 is built from 19 residues. Germline loops: CDR1 ENHRY, CDR2 SYGVKD. The CDR3 loop is CASSYSGQEGSSYNSPLHF. The CDR3 region has the DNA TGTGCCAGCAGTTACTCCGGACAGGAAGGGAGCTCCTATAATTCACCCCTCCACTTT.

The J gene is TRBJ1-3, the V gene TRBV29-1, with D tentatively TRBD1 (6 bases). Deletions cut 3 bases from V and 8 bases from J, with 17 bases between. This CDR3 region has 14 residues. Per germline, CDR1 SQVTM and CDR2 ANQGSEA. The CDR3 loop is CSVEGHEGAYTIYF. The CDR3 nucleotides read TGCAGCGTTGAGGGACATGAAGGGGCATACACCATATATTTT. Together with reference TRBV29-1 and TRBJ1-3, the CDR3 gives the full variable domain: SAVISQKPSRDICQRGTSLTIQCQVDSQVTMMFWYRQQPGQSLTLIATANQGSEATYESGFVIDKFPISRPNLTFSTLTVSNMSPEDSSIYLCSVEGHEGAYTIYFGEGSWLTVV.

This clonotype was seen many times. J is TRBJ2-6 and V is TRBV19, with 9 bases fitting TRBD1. Per germline, CDR1 LNHDA and CDR2 SQIVND (reference sequence). CDR3 size: 16 residues. The ends lost 9 bases at V and 2 bases at J; junction bases unmatched: 8. As DNA, the CDR3 is TGTGCCAGCCACAGGGGGCAGGTTACTGGGGCCAACGTCCTGACTTTC. Translating it yields CASHRGQVTGANVLTF.